This T cell receptor (beta chain) was obtained from a study of blood T cell repertoires in COVID-19. About the study: Material from acute and convalescent COVID-19 was sourced from the United States, Italy and Spain. PBMCs, B-cell-depleted T cells, or T cells were the source of the cDNA or gDNA that made up the material.

J gave up 4 bases and V 3 bases, and 6 bases lay outside the gene matches. The V gene's germline CDR1 is SGHTA and CDR2 FQGNSA. The CDR3 length is 16 residues. In the original workflow: Using reference gene primer amplification, nucleated cell counts were estimated. The repertoire was sequenced with immunoSEQ multiplex PCR; TCRdb's copy has only in-frame clones and lacks some. The V and J calls and clone size come from that table; D and trimming were worked out from the DNA. The table lists roughly 120,000 clones, around 80% of them singletons, with roughly 6% in the top ten. This clonotype originated in a man between 65 and 85 years old with acute or convalescent COVID-19. The chain joins TRBV7-2 to TRBJ2-1, with 10 bases lining up with TRBD2. The source material was peripheral blood. CDR3: CASSFLSGGPYNEQFF. The DNA of the CDR3 is TGTGCCAGCAGCTTCCTTAGCGGGGGGCCGTACAATGAGCAGTTCTTC. Looking up the rest from reference TRBV7-2 and TRBJ2-1 gives the full variable domain: GAGVSQSPSNKVTEKGKDVELRCDPISGHTALYWYRQSLGQGLEFLIYFQGNSAPDKSGLPSDRFSAERTGGSVSTLTIQRTQQEDSAVYLCASSFLSGGPYNEQFFGPGTRLTVL.